Listed below are T cell receptor beta chains from one sample, sequenced in a study of neurological immune-mediated disorders. TCRdb redid the calling of the 5' RACE reads with MiXCR, one entry per CDR3 protein. This table has 55,000 to 75,000 distinct CDR3 sequences, approximately 5.1% appearing once. Material for sequencing was PBMCs. The source is a human donor with multiple sclerosis. The donor label of this sample is uncertain. CDR3s include the opening cysteine and the closing phenylalanine or tryptophan. A D gene is named only where the DNA matches it firmly. Not every row has a clone size; where given, it reads once, few, many or a size class.

v_gene,d_gene,j_gene,abundance,CDR3aa,CDR3nt
TRBV29-1,.,TRBJ2-5,.,CSVSQGETQYF,TGCAGCGTTTCTCAGGGGGAGACCCAGTACTTC
TRBV10-3,.,TRBJ2-7,many,CAITEDRPYEQYF,TGTGCCATCACTGAGGACCGGCCCTACGAGCAGTACTTC
TRBV5-5,TRBD1,TRBJ1-6,many,CASSGGTGDILDSYNSPLHF,TGTGCCAGCAGCGGAGGGACAGGTGACATTTTGGACTCCTATAATTCACCCCTCCACTTT
TRBV20-1,.,TRBJ2-7,many,CSATRGYEQYF,TGCAGTGCTACTCGGGGCTACGAGCAGTACTTC
TRBV29-1,.,TRBJ1-2,many,CSVYAPHDGYTF,TGCAGCGTTTACGCGCCTCATGACGGCTACACCTTC
TRBV5-1,.,TRBJ1-3,many,CASSLAMAESGNTIYF,TGCGCCAGCAGCTTGGCCATGGCGGAATCTGGAAACACCATATATTTT
TRBV5-5,.,TRBJ2-4,many,CASSLGEAKNIQYF,TGTGCCAGCAGCTTGGGGGAAGCCAAAAACATTCAGTACTTC
TRBV5-5,TRBD1,TRBJ2-1,many,CASSSGTAIYNEQFF,TGTGCCAGCAGCTCCGGGACAGCTATATACAATGAGCAGTTCTTC
TRBV10-3,.,TRBJ1-4,many,CAISGTREGEKLFF,TGTGCCATCAGCGGGACAAGGGAGGGCGAAAAACTGTTTTTT
TRBV5-1,.,TRBJ1-5,many,CASSLAPGMSNQPQHF,TGCGCCAGCAGCTTGGCCCCGGGGATGAGCAATCAGCCCCAGCATTTT
TRBV5-5,.,TRBJ2-1,many,CASSFVETTGFF,TGTGCCAGCAGCTTTGTTGAGACGACGGGGTTCTTC
TRBV6-1,TRBD2,TRBJ2-5,many,CASSELGGGGETQYF,TGTGCCAGCAGTGAACTCGGTGGGGGGGGAGAGACCCAGTACTTC
TRBV10-2,TRBD1,TRBJ2-1,many,CALRGDRVHNEQFF,TGCGCCCTCAGGGGAGACAGGGTCCACAATGAGCAGTTCTTC
TRBV7-9,.,TRBJ2-3,many,CASSLYDLGNTQYF,TGTGCCAGCAGCTTATACGACTTAGGGAATACGCAGTATTTT
TRBV28,.,TRBJ2-7,.,CASSLPVQYEQYF,TGTGCCAGCAGTTTACCTGTCCAATACGAGCAGTACTTC
TRBV7-2,TRBD2,TRBJ2-1,many,CASSLVSSGGGNEQFF,TGTGCCAGCAGCTTAGTCTCTAGCGGGGGCGGCAATGAGCAGTTCTTC
TRBV29-1,TRBD2,TRBJ2-3,many,CSCSGGAPDTQYF,TGCAGCTGTAGCGGGGGGGCCCCAGATACGCAGTATTTT
TRBV2,TRBD1,TRBJ2-7,many,CASGDSPSYEQYF,TGTGCCAGCGGGGACAGCCCTTCCTACGAGCAGTACTTC
TRBV10-3,.,TRBJ2-7,few,CAISESRVGLKQYF,TGTGCCATCAGTGAGTCGAGAGTAGGCTTAAAGCAGTACTTC
TRBV5-6,.,TRBJ1-1,many,CASSLSSDTEAFF,TGTGCCAGCAGCTTGAGTAGTGACACTGAAGCTTTCTTT
TRBV5-8,TRBD2,TRBJ2-1,many,CASSLALAGIGEQFF,TGTGCCAGCAGCTTGGCTCTAGCGGGGATCGGTGAGCAGTTCTTC
TRBV5-1,.,TRBJ2-5,many,CASSLGPQETQYF,TGCGCCAGCAGCTTGGGCCCCCAAGAGACCCAGTACTTC
TRBV5-1,.,TRBJ1-5,many,CASSAGTGDQPQHF,TGCGCCAGCAGCGCCGGGACGGGAGATCAGCCCCAGCATTTT
TRBV18,.,TRBJ2-5,many,CASSPSSPSVQETQYF,TGTGCCAGCTCACCTTCCTCTCCTTCCGTCCAAGAGACCCAGTACTTC
TRBV6-7,.,TRBJ1-2,many,CASSPRDTETNYGYTF,TGTGCCAGCAGTCCCCGGGACACCGAAACTAACTATGGCTACACCTTC
TRBV5-1,.,TRBJ1-2,many,CASSLGQTTYGYTF,TGCGCCAGCAGCTTGGGACAGACAACCTATGGCTACACCTTC
TRBV7-8,.,TRBJ1-2,many,CASSLSPGLGYGYTF,TGTGCCAGCAGCTTATCCCCAGGGCTAGGCTATGGCTACACCTTC
TRBV6-5,TRBD2,TRBJ2-2,few,CASSPGLAGATGELFF,TGTGCCAGCAGTCCGGGACTAGCGGGGGCCACTGGGGAGCTGTTTTTT
TRBV6-6,TRBD1,TRBJ1-1,many,CASRLGQGTRNTEAFF,TGTGCCAGCAGGTTAGGACAGGGTACCCGGAACACTGAAGCTTTCTTT
TRBV20-1,.,TRBJ2-3,many,CSARDGDTQYF,TGCAGTGCTAGAGATGGGGATACGCAGTATTTT
TRBV9,.,TRBJ1-1,many,CASSVDGRVDTEAFF,TGTGCCAGCAGCGTGGATGGGAGGGTGGACACTGAAGCTTTCTTT
TRBV3-1,.,TRBJ2-1,many,CASSQDAGPHNEQFF,TGTGCCAGCAGCCAAGACGCAGGGCCCCACAATGAGCAGTTCTTC
TRBV27,.,TRBJ1-3,many,CASSPGPTGLSGNTIYF,TGTGCCAGCAGTCCGGGACCAACAGGACTCTCTGGAAACACCATATATTTT
TRBV20-1,TRBD2,TRBJ2-7,many,CSARLTSGYSYEQYF,TGCAGTGCTAGATTGACTAGCGGTTACTCCTACGAGCAGTACTTC
TRBV20-1,TRBD1,TRBJ1-2,many,CSAGSGQGGDGYTF,TGCAGTGCTGGCTCCGGACAGGGAGGGGATGGCTACACCTTC
TRBV6-6,.,TRBJ2-7,many,CASSHPVWGAVYEQYF,TGTGCCAGCAGTCACCCAGTATGGGGGGCAGTCTACGAGCAGTACTTC
TRBV6-5,.,TRBJ2-4,many,CASSSGYGAKNIQYF,TGTGCCAGCAGTTCCGGATACGGAGCCAAAAACATTCAGTACTTC